This T cell receptor beta chain was sequenced for a study of cytomegalovirus exposure and HLA in healthy donors. Study conclusions and caveats: Researchers counted 150 to 200 TCR beta chains as cytomegalovirus-associated.

CDR3 size: 12 residues. The germline V gene encodes CDR1 SNHLY and CDR2 FYNNEI. PCR used 60 Vbeta primers and 13 Jbeta primers. Using immunoSEQ multiplex PCR, the repertoire was profiled, and TCRdb retains in-frame clones only, with some absent. The sample includes roughly 130,000 clones, approximately 81% of them seen just once. This clone showed up just once. Its matching antigen is unknown. At one boundary the junction diverges from the germline segment, which might be a read error. This TCR came from a man younger than 35 in good health and CMV-seronegative. The rearrangement joins TRBV2 to TRBJ2-2; tentative D call: TRBD1 (5 bases). Material: PBMCs. CDR3: CGTGLEAGELFF. CDR3 DNA: TGCGGTACAGGTTTGGAAGCCGGGGAGCTGTTTTTT.